What follows describes a single T cell receptor beta chain. With 4 bases clipped from V and 8 bases from J, the junction kept 7 bases outside the gene matches. Per germline, CDR1 SNHLY and CDR2 FYNNEI. The CDR3 contains 15 residues. The sample is drawn from a study of T cell changes during pregnancy in multiple sclerosis. Here immunoSEQ multiplex PCR was the method, and the copy in TCRdb shows in-frame clones only, minus some. In the table there are 50,000 to 75,000 clones, roughly 89% of which are singletons. Sample: peripheral blood, taken in the third trimester of pregnancy. This rearrangement joins TRBV2 to TRBJ1-6, with 8 positions matching TRBD1. The TCR was taken from a female donor in good health, enrolled as a control in a pregnancy study. The CDR3 loop reads CASSVGRQGYSPLHF. The CDR3 nucleotides are TGTGCCAGCAGTGTAGGGCGACAGGGGTATTCACCCCTCCACTTT.